This T cell receptor (beta chain) was sequenced in a study of cytomegalovirus exposure and HLA in healthy donors. Trimming took 0 bases from V and 5 from J; bases not matched to a gene: 14. The germline V gene encodes CDR1 LGHNA and CDR2 YSLEER. The CDR3 length is 20 residues. Overall study results and limits: Confirmation was obtained in vitro that a few CMV-associated chains are specific for CMV antigens. The classifier reportedly diagnosed cytomegalovirus status with high specificity and sensitivity. TCR beta sequences reportedly predicted the HLA-A and HLA-B alleles of most subjects accurately. The study designated roughly 150 TCR beta chains cytomegalovirus-associated.

The primer mix had 60 Vbeta and 13 Jbeta primers. Method: immunoSEQ multiplex PCR; TCRdb's copy keeps in-frame clones and lacks some. Of about 140,000 clones detected, 80% appear once; the ten largest clones hold around 4.9%. About this clone: Antigen specificity is unknown.

This chain connects TRBV4-3 to TRBJ1-6; 9 bases map to TRBD1. Input material: PBMCs. The receptor's source is a male donor in good health and CMV-seronegative. The chain's CDR3 is CASSQDRPGTGFMHNSPLHF. CDR3 DNA sequence: TGCGCCAGCAGCCAAGATAGGCCCGGGACAGGGTTTATGCATAATTCACCCCTCCACTTT.